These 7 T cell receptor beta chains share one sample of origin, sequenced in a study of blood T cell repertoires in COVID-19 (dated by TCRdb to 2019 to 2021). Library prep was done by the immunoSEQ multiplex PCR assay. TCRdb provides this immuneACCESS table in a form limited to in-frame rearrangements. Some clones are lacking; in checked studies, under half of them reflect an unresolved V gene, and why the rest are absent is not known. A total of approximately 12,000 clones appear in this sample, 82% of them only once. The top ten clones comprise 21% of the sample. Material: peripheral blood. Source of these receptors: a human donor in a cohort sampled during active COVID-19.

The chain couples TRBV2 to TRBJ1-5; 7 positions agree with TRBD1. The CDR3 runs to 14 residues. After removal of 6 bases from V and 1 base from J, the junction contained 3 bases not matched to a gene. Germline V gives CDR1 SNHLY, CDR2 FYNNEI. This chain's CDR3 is CASRGQASNQPQHF. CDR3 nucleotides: TGTGCCAGCAGAGGACAGGCCAGCAATCAGCCCCAGCATTTT.

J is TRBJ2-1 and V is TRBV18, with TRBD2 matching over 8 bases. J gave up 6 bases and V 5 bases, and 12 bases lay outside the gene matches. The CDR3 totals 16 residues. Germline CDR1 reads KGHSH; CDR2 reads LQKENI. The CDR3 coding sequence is TGTGCCAGCTCATTTGGGGCGGGGGGCCTGATCAATGAGCAGTTCTTC. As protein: CASSFGAGGLINEQFF.

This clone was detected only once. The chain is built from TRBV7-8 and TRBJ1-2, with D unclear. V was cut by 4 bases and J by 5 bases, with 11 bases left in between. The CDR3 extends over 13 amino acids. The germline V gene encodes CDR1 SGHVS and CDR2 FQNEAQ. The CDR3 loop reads CASSSSTEYGYTF. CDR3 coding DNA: TGTGCCAGCAGCTCCTCGACTGAATATGGCTACACCTTC.

Here the CDR3 DNA reads TGTGCCAGCAGCCTGACAGACAATGAGCAGTTCTTC. Translation: CASSLTDNEQFF. The J gene is TRBJ2-1, the V gene TRBV7-9, with D tentatively TRBD1 (5 bases). There are 12 residues in the CDR3. Looked up from germline, CDR1 is SEHNR and CDR2 is FQNEAQ (reference sequence). Trimming pared 5 bases from V and 5 bases from J, leaving 7 bases between.

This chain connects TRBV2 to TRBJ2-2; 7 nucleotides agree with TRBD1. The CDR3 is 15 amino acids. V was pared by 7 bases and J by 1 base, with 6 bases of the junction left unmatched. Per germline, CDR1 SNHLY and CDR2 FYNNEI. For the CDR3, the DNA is TGTGCCAGCACCCTGCAGGGGGTGAACACCGGGGAGCTGTTTTTT. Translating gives CASTLQGVNTGELFF.

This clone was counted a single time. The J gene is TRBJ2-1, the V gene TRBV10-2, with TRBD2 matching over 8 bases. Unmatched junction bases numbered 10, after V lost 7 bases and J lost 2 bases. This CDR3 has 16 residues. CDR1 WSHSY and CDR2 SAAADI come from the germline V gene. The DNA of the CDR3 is TGCGCCAGCATAGGGATTAGCGGGGACACCTACAATGAGCAGTTCTTC. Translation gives CASIGISGDTYNEQFF.

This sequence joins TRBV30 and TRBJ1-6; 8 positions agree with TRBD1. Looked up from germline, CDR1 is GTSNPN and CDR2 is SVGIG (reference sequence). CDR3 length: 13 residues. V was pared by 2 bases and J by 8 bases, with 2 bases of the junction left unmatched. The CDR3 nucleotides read TGTGCCTGGAGTTTACAGGGGGATTCACCCCTCCACTTT. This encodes CAWSLQGDSPLHF.